This T cell receptor (beta chain) derives from a study of T cells in Graves' hyperthyroidism and ophthalmopathy. Across the whole study: Any treatment followed the collection of peripheral blood at initial diagnosis.

Amplification of TCR beta CDR3 regions used RNA as the template. Using the HTBI primer set, a first-round RT-PCR was run on the TCR CDR3. TCRdb fed the multiplex PCR reads into MiXCR, producing one record per CDR3 protein. Of about 360,000 distinct CDR3 sequences listed, more than 20% are singletons. Study-level results: A model built on 13 V-J features separated ophthalmopathy from stable hyperthyroidism.

As concerns this clonotype: Its specificity is unknown.

The germline V and J ends were trimmed by 5 bases and 5 bases, with 12 bases remaining between them. The germline CDR1 and CDR2 sequences are ENHRY and SYGVKD. The CDR3 is 14 amino acids. Sequenced material: blood. The J gene is TRBJ2-2, the V gene TRBV10-3; the D gene is possibly TRBD1 (6 bases). This TCR derives from a man aged 45-65 years with Graves' hyperthyroidism. The CDR3 loop is CAISQGSGTGELFF. The CDR3 nucleotides are TGTGCCATCAGTCAGGGGAGTGGGACCGGGGAGCTGTTTTTT.